This TCR beta chain was profiled in a study of tumor-infiltrating lymphocytes in primary liver carcinoma. Germline DNA was also extracted, and blood RNA derived from unsorted whole blood. The germline CDR1 and CDR2 sequences are LGHNA and YSLEER. The CDR3 consists of 14 residues. As regards this clonotype: Germline and junction disagree at one end, which may indicate a read error.

From approximately 550 ng of total RNA, TCR beta-specific cDNA was reverse-transcribed using a constant-region primer. Nested multiplex PCR, run for three rounds with slightly modified ARM-PCR, yielded TCR beta libraries. Running approximately 10 cycles apiece, the first two PCR rounds relied on TRBV1-TRBV30 forward primers together with a C-beta reverse primer. TCRdb analysed the multiplex PCR reads with MiXCR anew, one entry per CDR3 protein. The repertoire holds 300,000 to 350,000 distinct CDR3 sequences, with less than 75% as singletons. The gene calls are TRBV4-3 and TRBJ2-7, with TRBD2 matching over 7 bases. What was sequenced was peripheral blood. The source is a man in his forties or fifties with primary liver carcinoma and hepatitis B virus infection. DNA of the CDR3: TGCGCCAGCAGTCAAGCGGGGAGATCCTACGAGCAGTACTTC. As protein: CASSQAGRSYEQYF.